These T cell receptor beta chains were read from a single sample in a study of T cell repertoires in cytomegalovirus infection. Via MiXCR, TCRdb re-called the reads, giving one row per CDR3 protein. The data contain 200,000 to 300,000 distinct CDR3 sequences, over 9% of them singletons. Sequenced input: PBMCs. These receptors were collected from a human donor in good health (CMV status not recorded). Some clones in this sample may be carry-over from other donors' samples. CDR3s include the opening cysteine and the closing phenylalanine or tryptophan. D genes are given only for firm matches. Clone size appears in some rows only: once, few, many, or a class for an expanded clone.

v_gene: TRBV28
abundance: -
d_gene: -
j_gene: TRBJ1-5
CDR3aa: CASSSRFFNQPQHF
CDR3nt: TGTGCCAGCAGTTCGAGGTTTTTTAATCAGCCCCAGCATTTT

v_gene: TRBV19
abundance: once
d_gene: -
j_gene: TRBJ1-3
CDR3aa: CASSTATGSSGNTIYF
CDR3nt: TGTGCCAGTAGTACGGCGACTGGGAGCTCTGGAAACACCATATATTTT

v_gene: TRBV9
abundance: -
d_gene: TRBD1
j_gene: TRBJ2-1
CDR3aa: CASSVGQGFLEQFF
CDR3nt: TGTGCCAGCAGCGTAGGACAGGGGTTTCTTGAGCAGTTCTTC

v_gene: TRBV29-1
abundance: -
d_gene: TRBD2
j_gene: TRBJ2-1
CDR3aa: CSVGSGGWRYEQFF
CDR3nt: TGCAGCGTTGGGTCGGGGGGGTGGAGGTATGAGCAGTTCTTC

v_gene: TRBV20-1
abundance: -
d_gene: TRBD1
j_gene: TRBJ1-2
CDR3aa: CSALTGGNYGYTF
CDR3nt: TGCAGTGCTCTGACAGGGGGTAACTATGGCTACACCTTC

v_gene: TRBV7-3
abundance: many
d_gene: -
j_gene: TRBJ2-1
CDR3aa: CASSFGRNNEQFF
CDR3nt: TGTGCCAGCAGCTTTGGAAGGAACAATGAGCAGTTCTTC

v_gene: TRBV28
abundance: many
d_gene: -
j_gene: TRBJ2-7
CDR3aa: CASSSPTAPYEQYF
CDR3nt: TGTGCCAGCAGTTCCCCCACAGCCCCCTACGAGCAGTACTTC

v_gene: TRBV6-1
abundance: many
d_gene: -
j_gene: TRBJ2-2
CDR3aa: CASSLQEAGELFF
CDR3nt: TGTGCCAGCAGTTTGCAGGAGGCCGGGGAGCTGTTTTTT

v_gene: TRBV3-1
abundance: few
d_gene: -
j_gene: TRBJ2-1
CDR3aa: CASSQYGQPDGNEQFF
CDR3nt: TGTGCCAGCAGCCAATACGGACAGCCGGATGGAAATGAGCAGTTCTTC

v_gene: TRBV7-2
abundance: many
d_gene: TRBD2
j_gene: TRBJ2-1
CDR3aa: CASSLAATSGYNEQFF
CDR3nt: TGTGCCAGCAGCTTAGCGGCGACTAGCGGTTACAATGAGCAGTTCTTC

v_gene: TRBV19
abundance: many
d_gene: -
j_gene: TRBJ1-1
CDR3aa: CASSISASSTEAFF
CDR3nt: TGTGCCAGTAGTATTTCGGCGTCGAGCACTGAAGCTTTCTTT

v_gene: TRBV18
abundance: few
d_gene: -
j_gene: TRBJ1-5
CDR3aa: CASSEGGARSNQPQHF
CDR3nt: TGTGCCAGCTCAGAAGGGGGGGCAAGAAGCAATCAGCCCCAGCATTTT

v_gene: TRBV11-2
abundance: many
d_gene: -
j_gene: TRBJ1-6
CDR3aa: CASSPQVSRADGSPLHF
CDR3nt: TGTGCCAGCAGTCCCCAGGTGTCCCGCGCTGACGGTTCACCCCTCCACTTT

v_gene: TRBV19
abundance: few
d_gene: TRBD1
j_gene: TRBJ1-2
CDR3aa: CASSSRGTGIYGYTF
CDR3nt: TGTGCCAGTAGTTCGAGGGGGACAGGGATTTATGGCTACACCTTC

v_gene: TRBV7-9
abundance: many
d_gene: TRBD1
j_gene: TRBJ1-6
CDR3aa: CASSLPGQVNSPLHF
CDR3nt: TGTGCCAGCAGCTTACCCGGACAGGTTAATTCACCCCTCCACTTT

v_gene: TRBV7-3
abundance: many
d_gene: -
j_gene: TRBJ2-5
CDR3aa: CASSLMPSGETQYF
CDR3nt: TGTGCCAGCAGCTTAATGCCCTCGGGGGAGACCCAGTACTTC

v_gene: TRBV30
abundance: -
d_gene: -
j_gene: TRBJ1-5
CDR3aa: CAWSEKGQLGNQPQHF
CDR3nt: TGTGCCTGGAGCGAAAAAGGACAGCTCGGCAATCAGCCCCAGCATTTT

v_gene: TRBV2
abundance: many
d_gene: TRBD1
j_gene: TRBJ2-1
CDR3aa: CASSEVGQFNEQFF
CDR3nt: TGTGCCAGCAGTGAAGTGGGACAGTTCAATGAGCAGTTCTTC

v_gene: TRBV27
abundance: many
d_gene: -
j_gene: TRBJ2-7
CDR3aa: CASSFTGFAYEQYF
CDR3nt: TGTGCCAGCAGTTTTACGGGTTTCGCCTACGAGCAGTACTTC

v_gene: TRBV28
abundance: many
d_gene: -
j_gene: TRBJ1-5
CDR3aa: CASSLNRNQPQHF
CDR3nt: TGTGCCAGCAGTTTAAACAGGAATCAGCCCCAGCATTTT

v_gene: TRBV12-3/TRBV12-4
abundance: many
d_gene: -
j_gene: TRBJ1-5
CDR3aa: CASTLPGNQPQHF
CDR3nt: TGTGCCAGCACGCTCCCAGGGAATCAGCCCCAGCATTTT

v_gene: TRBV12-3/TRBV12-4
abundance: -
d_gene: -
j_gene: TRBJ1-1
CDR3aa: CASSRTAGSTEAFF
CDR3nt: TGTGCCAGCAGCAGGACAGCCGGAAGCACTGAAGCTTTCTTT

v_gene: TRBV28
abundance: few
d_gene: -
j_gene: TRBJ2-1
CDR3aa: CASSSWDRANNEQFF
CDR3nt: TGTGCCAGCAGTTCCTGGGATAGGGCTAACAATGAGCAGTTCTTC

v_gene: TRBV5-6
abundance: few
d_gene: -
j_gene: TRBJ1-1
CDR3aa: CASSFRGAGGTEAFF
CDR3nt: TGTGCCAGCAGCTTTCGGGGGGCAGGCGGCACTGAAGCTTTCTTT

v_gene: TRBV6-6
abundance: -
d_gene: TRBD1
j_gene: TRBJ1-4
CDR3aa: CASSYSGQGVYEKLFF
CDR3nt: TGTGCCAGCAGTTACTCCGGACAGGGCGTCTATGAAAAACTGTTTTTT

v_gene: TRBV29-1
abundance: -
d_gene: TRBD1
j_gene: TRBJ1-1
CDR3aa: CSGRDRVSPEAFF
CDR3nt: TGCAGCGGCCGGGACAGGGTTAGCCCTGAAGCTTTCTTT

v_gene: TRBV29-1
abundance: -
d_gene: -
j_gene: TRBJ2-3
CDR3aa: CSVAQWVGADTQYF
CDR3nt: TGCAGCGTAGCACAATGGGTAGGGGCGGATACGCAGTATTTT

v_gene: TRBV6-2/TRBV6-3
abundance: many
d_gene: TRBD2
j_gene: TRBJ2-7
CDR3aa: CASSSGTSGRPPGYEQYF
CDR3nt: TGTGCCAGCAGCTCCGGGACTAGCGGGAGACCCCCCGGCTACGAGCAGTACTTC

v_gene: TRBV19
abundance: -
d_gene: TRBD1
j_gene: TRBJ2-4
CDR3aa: CASSAPTGGKNIQYF
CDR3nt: TGTGCCAGTAGTGCCCCCACAGGGGGCAAAAACATTCAGTACTTC

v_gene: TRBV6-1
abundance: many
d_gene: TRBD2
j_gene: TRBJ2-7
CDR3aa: CASRVAGGGYEQYF
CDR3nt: TGTGCCAGCAGAGTAGCGGGGGGGGGGTACGAGCAGTACTTC

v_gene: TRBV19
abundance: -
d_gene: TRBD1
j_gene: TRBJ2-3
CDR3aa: CASSLSPGQPADTQYF
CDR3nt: TGTGCCAGTAGTCTCTCTCCGGGACAGCCGGCAGATACGCAGTATTTT

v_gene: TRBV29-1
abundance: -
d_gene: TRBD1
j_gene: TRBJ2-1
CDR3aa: CSTGQGDNEQFF
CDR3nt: TGCAGCACGGGACAGGGGGACAATGAGCAGTTCTTC

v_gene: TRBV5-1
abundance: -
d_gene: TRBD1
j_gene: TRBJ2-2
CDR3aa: CASSPRTGDTGELVF
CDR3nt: TGCGCCAGCAGCCCTAGGACAGGGGACACCGGGGAGCTGGTTTTT

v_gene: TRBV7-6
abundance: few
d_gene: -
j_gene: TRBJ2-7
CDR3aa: CASSFLGHSSYEQYF
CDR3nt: TGTGCCAGCAGCTTCCTGGGACACAGCTCCTACGAGCAGTACTTC

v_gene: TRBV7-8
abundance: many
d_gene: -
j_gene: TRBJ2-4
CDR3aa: CASSFRDAKNIQYF
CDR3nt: TGTGCCAGCAGCTTCAGGGACGCCAAAAACATTCAGTACTTC

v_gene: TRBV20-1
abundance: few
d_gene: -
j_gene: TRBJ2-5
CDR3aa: CSAPAEGGEETQYF
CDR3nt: TGCAGTGCCCCCGCAGAGGGGGGGGAAGAGACCCAGTACTTC

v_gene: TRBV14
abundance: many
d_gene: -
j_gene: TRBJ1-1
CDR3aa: CASSQEIWEGEAFF
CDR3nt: TGTGCCAGCAGCCAAGAGATCTGGGAGGGCGAAGCTTTCTTT

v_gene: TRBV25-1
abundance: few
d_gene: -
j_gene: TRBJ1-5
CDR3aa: CASAQVGSNQPQHF
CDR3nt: TGTGCCAGCGCGCAAGTGGGTAGCAATCAGCCCCAGCATTTT

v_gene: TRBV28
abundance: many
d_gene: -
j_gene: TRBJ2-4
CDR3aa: CASSSGKVLAKNIQYF
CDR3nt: TGTGCCAGCAGCTCCGGCAAAGTTCTAGCCAAAAACATTCAGTACTTC

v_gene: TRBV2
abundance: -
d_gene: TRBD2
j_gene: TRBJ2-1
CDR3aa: CASIKTSVDNEQFF
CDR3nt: TGTGCCAGCATTAAGACTAGCGTAGACAATGAGCAGTTCTTC

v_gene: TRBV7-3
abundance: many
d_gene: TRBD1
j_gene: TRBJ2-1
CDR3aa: CASSSTGAIYNEQFF
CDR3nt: TGTGCCAGCAGTTCTACAGGGGCGATCTACAATGAGCAGTTCTTC

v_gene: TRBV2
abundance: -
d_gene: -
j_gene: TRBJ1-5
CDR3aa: CASSGGRGSNQPQHF
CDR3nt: TGTGCCAGCAGTGGTGGGAGGGGAAGCAATCAGCCCCAGCATTTT

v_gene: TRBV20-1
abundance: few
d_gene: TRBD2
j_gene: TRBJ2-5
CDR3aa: CSARTGTSGSQETQYF
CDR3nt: TGCAGTGCTAGAACGGGGACTAGCGGGAGCCAAGAGACCCAGTACTTC

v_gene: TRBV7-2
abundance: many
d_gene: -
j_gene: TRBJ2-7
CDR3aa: CASSLGEGRYEQYF
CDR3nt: TGTGCCAGCAGCTTAGGAGAGGGGCGCTACGAGCAGTACTTC

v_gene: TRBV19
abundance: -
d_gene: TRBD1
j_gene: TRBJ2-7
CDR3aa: CATTGTGAYEQYF
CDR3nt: TGTGCCACAACCGGGACAGGGGCCTACGAGCAGTACTTC

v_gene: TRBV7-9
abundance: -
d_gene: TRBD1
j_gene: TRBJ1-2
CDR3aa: CASSPRGGGVGPANYGYTF
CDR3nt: TGTGCCAGCAGCCCTCGCGGAGGGGGCGTAGGACCCGCTAACTATGGCTACACCTTC

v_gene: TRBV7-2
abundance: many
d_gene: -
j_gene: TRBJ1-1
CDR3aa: CASSLVSGGTEAFF
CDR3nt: TGTGCCAGCAGCTTAGTCAGCGGGGGGACTGAAGCTTTCTTT

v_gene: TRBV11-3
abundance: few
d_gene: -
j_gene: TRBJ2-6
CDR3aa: CASSLGRTTGGANVLTF
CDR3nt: TGTGCCAGCAGCTTAGGAAGGACAACAGGGGGGGCCAACGTCCTGACTTTC

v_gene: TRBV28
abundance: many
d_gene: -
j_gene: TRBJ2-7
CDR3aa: CASSFVAGSHEQYF
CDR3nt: TGTGCCAGCAGTTTTGTGGCGGGATCTCACGAGCAGTACTTC

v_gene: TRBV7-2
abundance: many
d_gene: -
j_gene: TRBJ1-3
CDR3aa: CASSSREDISSGNTIYF
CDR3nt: TGTGCCAGCAGCTCGAGGGAGGACATAAGCTCTGGAAACACCATATATTTT

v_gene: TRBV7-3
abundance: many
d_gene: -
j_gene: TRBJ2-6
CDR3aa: CASSREGAGANVLTF
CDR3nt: TGTGCCAGCAGTAGAGAGGGTGCTGGGGCCAACGTCCTGACTTTC

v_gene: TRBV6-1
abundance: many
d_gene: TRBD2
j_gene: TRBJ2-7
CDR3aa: CASTRTSGYEQYF
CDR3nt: TGTGCCAGCACCCGGACTAGCGGCTACGAGCAGTACTTC

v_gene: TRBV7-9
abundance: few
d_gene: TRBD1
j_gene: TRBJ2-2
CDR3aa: CASGTGGGTGELFF
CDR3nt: TGTGCCAGTGGAACAGGGGGCGGCACCGGGGAGCTGTTTTTT

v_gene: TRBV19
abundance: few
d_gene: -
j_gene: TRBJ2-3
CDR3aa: CASSVEVPDTQYF
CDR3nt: TGTGCCAGTAGTGTCGAGGTTCCAGATACGCAGTATTTT

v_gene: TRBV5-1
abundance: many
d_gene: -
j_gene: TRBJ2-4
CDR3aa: CASSLKELGGAKNIQYF
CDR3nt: TGCGCCAGCAGCTTGAAGGAACTGGGAGGCGCCAAAAACATTCAGTACTTC

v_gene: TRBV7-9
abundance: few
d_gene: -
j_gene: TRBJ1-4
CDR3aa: CASSSNFPGVEKLFF
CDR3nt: TGTGCCAGCAGCTCGAATTTCCCAGGGGTCGAAAAACTGTTTTTT

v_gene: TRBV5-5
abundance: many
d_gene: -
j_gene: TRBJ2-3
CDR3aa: CASSLRAGDTDTQYF
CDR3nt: TGTGCCAGCAGCTTGAGGGCAGGGGACACAGATACGCAGTATTTT

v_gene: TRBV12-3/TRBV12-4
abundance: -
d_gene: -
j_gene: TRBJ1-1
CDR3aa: CASSLLMGEPAFF
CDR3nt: TGTGCCAGCAGCCTCCTAATGGGGGAACCAGCTTTCTTT

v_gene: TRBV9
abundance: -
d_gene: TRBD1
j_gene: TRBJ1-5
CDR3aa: CASSVGDRLYSNQPQHF
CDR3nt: TGTGCCAGCAGCGTAGGGGACAGGCTTTATAGCAATCAGCCCCAGCATTTT

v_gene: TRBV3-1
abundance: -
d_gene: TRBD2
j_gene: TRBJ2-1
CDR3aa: CASSHISGGLYNEQFF
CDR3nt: TGTGCCAGCAGCCATATCAGCGGGGGCCTCTACAATGAGCAGTTCTTC